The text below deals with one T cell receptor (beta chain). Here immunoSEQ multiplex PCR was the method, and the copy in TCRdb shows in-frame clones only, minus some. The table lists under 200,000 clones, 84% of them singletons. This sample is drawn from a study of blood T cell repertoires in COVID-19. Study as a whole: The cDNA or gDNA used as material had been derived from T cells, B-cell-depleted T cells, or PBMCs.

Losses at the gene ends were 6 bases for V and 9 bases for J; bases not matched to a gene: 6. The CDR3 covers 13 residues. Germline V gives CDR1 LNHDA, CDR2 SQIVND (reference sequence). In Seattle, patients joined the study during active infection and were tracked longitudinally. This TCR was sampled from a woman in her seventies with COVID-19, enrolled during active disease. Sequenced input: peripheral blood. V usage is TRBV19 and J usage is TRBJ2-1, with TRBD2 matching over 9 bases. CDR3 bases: TGTGCCAGTAGCTTAGCGGGAGTTAGTGAGCAGTTCTTC. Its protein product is CASSLAGVSEQFF.